This T cell receptor beta chain was recorded in a study of early T cells in non-severe SARS-CoV-2 infection. Study as a whole: It was bulk RNA from unsorted whole blood that was sequenced, and the chains were unpaired. Notes on the study in general: Matching results from VDJdb favored anti-spike CD8 responses, leaving private and CD4 specificities undetected.

Individual cDNA molecules received unique molecular identifiers during library preparation. TCRdb re-called the 5' RACE reads through MiXCR, storing one row per CDR3 protein. The repertoire holds 75,000 to 100,000 distinct CDR3 sequences, with around an eighth as singletons. This clonotype is deemed medium-sized. The antigen is unknown. Germline loops: CDR1 SGHDN, CDR2 FVKESK. The length of the CDR3 is 18 residues. The V segment lost 0 bases and the J segment 1 base; nucleotides outside the gene matches: 7. The clonotype was recovered from an adult who was a healthcare worker with PCR-confirmed SARS-CoV-2 infection or an uninfected control (not recorded which). The chain uses TRBV14 and TRBJ2-5, with 11 nucleotides matching TRBD2. What was sequenced was whole blood. The CDR3 DNA reads as TGTGCCAGCAGCCAAGATGGACTAGCGGGCTCATTCCAAGAGACCCAGTACTTC. It yields the protein CASSQDGLAGSFQETQYF.